A selection of T cell receptor beta chains follows, all from one sample in a study of blood T cell repertoires in COVID-19. Here immunoSEQ multiplex PCR was the method, and the copy in TCRdb shows in-frame clones only, minus some. The sample consists of some 120,000 clones, roughly four fifths of them appearing once. Sequencing was done on a sample of peripheral blood. All receptors derive from a human donor in a cohort sampled during active COVID-19. The CDR3 runs from the conserved cysteine through the conserved F or W. D genes are given only for firm matches. Some rows mark clone size as missing; the rest say once, few, many or name a class of expanded clone.

clone size | J gene | D gene | V gene | CDR3 protein | CDR3 DNA
NA | TRBJ2-5 | TRBD1 | TRBV5-4 | CASSPPGQGKETQYF | TGTGCCAGCAGCCCCCCGGGACAGGGTAAAGAGACCCAGTACTTC
NA | TRBJ2-4 | TRBD2 | TRBV4-2 | CASSQDAGGPNIQYF | TGTGCCAGCAGCCAAGATGCGGGGGGGCCAAACATTCAGTACTTC
NA | TRBJ1-2 | NA | TRBV19 | CASSIGTPLGYTF | TGTGCCAGTAGTATCGGGACTCCCTTGGGCTACACCTTC
NA | TRBJ1-1 | NA | TRBV28 | CASNQGLVGAFF | TGTGCCAGCAACCAAGGTCTGGTGGGCGCTTTCTTT
once | TRBJ1-1 | TRBD1 | TRBV18 | CASSPGTGENTEAFF | TGTGCCAGCTCACCTGGGACAGGGGAGAACACTGAAGCTTTCTTT
NA | TRBJ2-7 | TRBD2 | TRBV4-1 | CASSRTSGGNEQYF | TGCGCCAGCAGCCGAACTAGCGGGGGGAACGAGCAGTACTTC
NA | TRBJ2-6 | NA | TRBV7-2 | CASSRQGQQSGANVLTF | TGTGCCAGCAGCAGACAAGGACAGCAGTCTGGGGCCAACGTCCTGACTTTC
NA | TRBJ1-2 | TRBD1 | TRBV20-1 | CSASNTGGDGYTF | TGCAGTGCTAGTAATACAGGGGGTGATGGCTACACCTTC
NA | TRBJ2-1 | NA | TRBV4-2 | CASSPEYNEQFF | TGTGCCAGCAGCCCCGAGTACAATGAGCAGTTCTTC
NA | TRBJ1-2 | TRBD1 | TRBV9 | CASSVAGTGGSGYTF | TGTGCCAGCAGCGTCGCCGGGACAGGGGGCAGTGGCTACACCTTC
NA | TRBJ1-1 | TRBD1 | TRBV5-4 | CASSLSTGWEAFF | TGTGCCAGCAGCTTATCGACAGGGTGGGAAGCTTTCTTT
NA | TRBJ1-1 | NA | TRBV11-2 | CASSLVGGYTEAFF | TGTGCCAGCAGCTTAGTTGGGGGGTACACTGAAGCTTTCTTT
NA | TRBJ2-7 | NA | TRBV6-5 | CASSFPGSPVEQYF | TGTGCCAGCAGTTTTCCGGGTTCGCCCGTCGAGCAGTACTTC
NA | TRBJ1-4 | TRBD1 | TRBV9 | CASSAWDSPATNEKLFF | TGTGCCAGCAGCGCCTGGGACAGCCCTGCAACTAATGAAAAACTGTTTTTT
NA | TRBJ1-2 | NA | TRBV6-5 | CATQMENYGYTF | TGTGCCACCCAAATGGAGAACTATGGCTACACCTTC
few | TRBJ1-1 | NA | TRBV28 | CASSPQTPDRPNTEAFF | TGTGCCAGCAGTCCACAAACCCCTGACAGGCCGAACACTGAAGCTTTCTTT
NA | TRBJ1-2 | NA | TRBV11-2 | CASSSQIGRGRRLVTF | TGTGCCAGCAGCTCCCAAATAGGGCGGGGTCGCCGGCTAGTCACCTTC
NA | TRBJ1-1 | TRBD1 | TRBV28 | CASTEQGAVAEAFF | TGTGCCAGCACCGAACAGGGGGCGGTCGCTGAAGCTTTCTTT
NA | TRBJ1-6 | NA | TRBV9 | CASSYRTDSYNSPLHF | TGTGCCAGCAGCTACAGGACAGACTCCTATAATTCACCCCTCCACTTT
NA | TRBJ1-5 | NA | TRBV6-2/TRBV6-3 | CASSYSSGQPQHF | TGTGCCAGCAGTTACTCGAGTGGTCAGCCCCAGCATTTT
NA | TRBJ2-7 | NA | TRBV18 | CASSQSRDEQYF | TGTGCCAGCTCACAGAGCAGGGACGAGCAGTACTTC
NA | TRBJ2-7 | NA | TRBV4-1 | CASSQEGRAIQYF | TGCGCCAGCAGCCAAGAAGGAAGAGCGATTCAGTACTTC
NA | TRBJ2-7 | NA | TRBV9 | CASSPRPGLSEQYF | TGTGCCAGCAGCCCCCGGCCAGGACTTAGCGAGCAGTACTTC
NA | TRBJ2-1 | NA | TRBV2 | CASSEYGAEQFF | TGTGCCAGCAGTGAATATGGGGCAGAGCAGTTCTTC
NA | TRBJ1-1 | TRBD1 | TRBV11-2 | CASSFGGTGGTEAFF | TGTGCCAGCAGCTTCGGGGGGACAGGCGGCACTGAAGCTTTCTTT
NA | TRBJ2-5 | TRBD2 | TRBV5-1 | CASSWGLAGGQSETQYF | TGCGCCAGCAGCTGGGGACTAGCGGGGGGGCAATCGGAGACCCAGTACTTC
NA | TRBJ1-1 | TRBD1 | TRBV6-5 | CASSPVAGGYTEAFF | TGTGCCAGCAGTCCGGTCGCAGGGGGGTACACTGAAGCTTTCTTT
NA | TRBJ2-5 | TRBD1 | TRBV6-6 | CASSYSIPGQGGTQYF | TGTGCCAGCAGTTACTCGATACCCGGACAGGGAGGGACCCAGTACTTC
NA | TRBJ2-7 | NA | TRBV21-1 | CASSKALGSNYEQYF | TGTGCCAGCAGCAAAGCGCTAGGCAGTAACTACGAGCAGTACTTC
NA | TRBJ2-3 | NA | TRBV10-1 | CASSLTGDTQYF | TGCGCCAGCAGTCTTACAGGAGATACGCAGTATTTT
NA | TRBJ2-2 | TRBD1 | TRBV5-6 | CASSPGTGVYTGELFF | TGTGCCAGCAGCCCCGGGACAGGGGTTTACACCGGGGAGCTGTTTTTT
NA | TRBJ2-3 | NA | TRBV7-5 | CARSLAGPHTQYF | TGTGCCAGAAGCTTAGCAGGGCCCCATACGCAGTATTTT
NA | TRBJ2-7 | TRBD2 | TRBV24-1 | CATSGGGVEQYF | TGTGCCACCAGTGGGGGAGGGGTCGAGCAGTACTTC
NA | TRBJ2-2 | NA | TRBV6-4 | CATQKYANTGELFF | TGTGCCACGCAGAAGTACGCGAACACCGGGGAGCTGTTTTTT
NA | TRBJ2-7 | NA | TRBV5-1 | CASSLTGADEQYF | TGCGCCAGCAGCTTAACGGGTGCCGACGAGCAGTACTTC
NA | TRBJ1-1 | TRBD1 | TRBV19 | CASIDARAGGGTEAFF | TGTGCCAGTATCGACGCAAGGGCAGGGGGCGGAACTGAAGCTTTCTTT